This T cell receptor beta chain comes out of a study of CD8 T cells in Susac syndrome. Random hexamers were used to reverse transcribe an amount of roughly 0.45 to 1 ug RNA. Each CDR3 protein is one row after TCRdb ran MiXCR on the immunoSEQ multiplex PCR reads. The data contain under 350,000 distinct CDR3 sequences, 90% to 95% of them singletons. V was pared by 6 bases and J by 4 bases, with 8 bases between. Germline CDR1 is KGHDR and CDR2 is SFDVKD. The CDR3 length is 12 residues. The sample taken for sequencing was CD4+ T cells from PBMCs. The TCR comes from a human donor with multiple sclerosis. This sequence joins TRBV24-1 and TRBJ1-2; possible D gene TRBD1, 5 bases. This CDR3 reads CATSRGSYGYTF. The CDR3 nucleotides are TGTGCCACCAGTCGGGGCAGCTATGGCTACACCTTC.